These T cell receptor beta chains were read from a single sample in a study of cytomegalovirus exposure and HLA in healthy donors. The protocol was immunoSEQ multiplex PCR, while the TCRdb copy is restricted to in-frame clones and leaves out a portion. Of more than 95,000 clones listed, just under 80% are singletons. The sequenced sample consisted of PBMCs. The receptors come from a young man in good health and CMV-seronegative. CDR3s include the opening cysteine and the closing phenylalanine or tryptophan. The order of the fields is CDR3 protein, CDR3 DNA, D gene, J gene, clone size, V gene. A D gene is named only where the DNA matches it firmly. Rows may omit the clone size; those that give it use once, few, many or a size class.

CDR3aa: CASSIMGGVNYGYTF; CDR3nt: TGTGCCAGTAGTATTATGGGAGGAGTAAACTATGGCTACACCTTC; d_gene: .; j_gene: TRBJ1-2; abundance: .; v_gene: TRBV19
CDR3aa: CASSLASGGAGELFF; CDR3nt: TGTGCCAGCAGCTTAGCATCAGGAGGGGCCGGGGAGCTGTTTTTT; d_gene: .; j_gene: TRBJ2-2; abundance: few; v_gene: TRBV7-9
CDR3aa: CASSVPGYGEGQETQYF; CDR3nt: TGTGCCAGCAGTGTCCCCGGGTATGGCGAAGGCCAAGAGACCCAGTACTTC; d_gene: .; j_gene: TRBJ2-5; abundance: .; v_gene: TRBV2
CDR3aa: CASSQRGTSGITDTQYF; CDR3nt: TGCGCCAGCAGCCAGAGAGGGACTAGCGGCATCACAGATACGCAGTATTTT; d_gene: TRBD2; j_gene: TRBJ2-3; abundance: once; v_gene: TRBV4-3
CDR3aa: CASRAGTFQETQYF; CDR3nt: TGTGCCAGCAGAGCCGGGACATTCCAAGAGACCCAGTACTTC; d_gene: .; j_gene: TRBJ2-5; abundance: .; v_gene: TRBV6-6
CDR3aa: CASSSTGSDIQYF; CDR3nt: TGTGCCAGCAGCTCCACAGGGTCGGACATTCAGTACTTC; d_gene: .; j_gene: TRBJ2-4; abundance: .; v_gene: TRBV5-6
CDR3aa: CASSPPRVHGETQYF; CDR3nt: TGTGCCAGCAGTCCTCCCAGGGTTCATGGCGAGACCCAGTACTTC; d_gene: .; j_gene: TRBJ2-5; abundance: few; v_gene: TRBV28
CDR3aa: CASSWARGGNNEQFF; CDR3nt: TGTGCCAGCAGTTGGGCGCGGGGGGGAAACAATGAGCAGTTCTTC; d_gene: TRBD2; j_gene: TRBJ2-1; abundance: .; v_gene: TRBV6-5
CDR3aa: CASSLIWANGELFF; CDR3nt: TGTGCCAGCAGCTTAATATGGGCGAACGGGGAGCTGTTTTTT; d_gene: .; j_gene: TRBJ2-2; abundance: .; v_gene: TRBV7-9
CDR3aa: CASSEYYKGANEKLFF; CDR3nt: TGTGCCAGCAGTGAATATTACAAGGGGGCTAATGAAAAACTGTTTTTT; d_gene: .; j_gene: TRBJ1-4; abundance: .; v_gene: TRBV25-1
CDR3aa: CASNPPGGHNQPQHF; CDR3nt: TGTGCCAGCAACCCACCCGGGGGTCACAATCAGCCCCAGCATTTT; d_gene: .; j_gene: TRBJ1-5; abundance: .; v_gene: TRBV28
CDR3aa: CASSNSGGKGGGYTF; CDR3nt: TGTGCCAGCAGCAACTCAGGGGGCAAAGGAGGGGGCTACACCTTC; d_gene: TRBD1; j_gene: TRBJ1-2; abundance: .; v_gene: TRBV5-4
CDR3aa: CASRGVSTGELFF; CDR3nt: TGTGCCAGTCGGGGGGTCTCTACCGGGGAGCTGTTTTTT; d_gene: TRBD2; j_gene: TRBJ2-2; abundance: .; v_gene: TRBV19
CDR3aa: CASSSPGTGAYGYTF; CDR3nt: TGTGCCAGCAGTTCCCCCGGGACAGGGGCATATGGCTACACCTTC; d_gene: TRBD1; j_gene: TRBJ1-2; abundance: .; v_gene: TRBV6-6
CDR3aa: CASSWGQGNEQYF; CDR3nt: TGTGCCAGCAGCTGGGGACAGGGCAACGAGCAGTACTTC; d_gene: TRBD1; j_gene: TRBJ2-7; abundance: .; v_gene: TRBV11-2
CDR3aa: CASSVAFGSLSYNEQFF; CDR3nt: TGTGCCAGCAGCGTAGCCTTCGGGTCCCTCTCCTACAATGAGCAGTTCTTC; d_gene: .; j_gene: TRBJ2-1; abundance: few; v_gene: TRBV9
CDR3aa: CASSIRDREEIWDFDQPQHF; CDR3nt: TGTGCCAGTAGTATCCGGGACAGGGAAGAAATTTGGGATTTCGATCAGCCCCAGCATTTT; d_gene: TRBD1; j_gene: TRBJ1-5; abundance: .; v_gene: TRBV19
CDR3aa: CASRPKGQAAGQPQHF; CDR3nt: TGTGCCAGCAGACCTAAAGGACAGGCGGCGGGTCAGCCCCAGCATTTT; d_gene: TRBD1; j_gene: TRBJ1-5; abundance: once; v_gene: TRBV27
CDR3aa: CASSGQGLNTEAFF; CDR3nt: TGTGCCAGTAGCGGACAGGGTCTGAACACTGAAGCTTTCTTT; d_gene: TRBD1; j_gene: TRBJ1-1; abundance: .; v_gene: TRBV19
CDR3aa: CASRSPGQGAHEQYF; CDR3nt: TGTGCCAGCAGGTCACCGGGACAGGGGGCCCACGAGCAGTACTTC; d_gene: TRBD1; j_gene: TRBJ2-7; abundance: .; v_gene: TRBV6-5
CDR3aa: CASSYSKGKSGTQYF; CDR3nt: TGTGCCAGCAGTTACTCGAAGGGGAAGAGTGGAACGCAGTATTTT; d_gene: .; j_gene: TRBJ2-3; abundance: few; v_gene: TRBV6-5
CDR3aa: CASSLVGVGEQYF; CDR3nt: TGTGCCAGCAGCTTAGTAGGGGTCGGTGAGCAGTACTTC; d_gene: .; j_gene: TRBJ2-7; abundance: .; v_gene: TRBV11-2
CDR3aa: CSVEGADGYTF; CDR3nt: TGCAGCGTTGAAGGGGCCGATGGCTACACCTTC; d_gene: .; j_gene: TRBJ1-2; abundance: .; v_gene: TRBV29-1
CDR3aa: CASSLLAQGAITTNEKLFF; CDR3nt: TGTGCCAGCAGCTTATTAGCGCAGGGGGCGATTACGACTAATGAAAAACTGTTTTTT; d_gene: TRBD1; j_gene: TRBJ1-4; abundance: .; v_gene: TRBV7-8
CDR3aa: CASSQTGEQFF; CDR3nt: TGTGCCAGCAGCCAGACCGGGGAGCAGTTCTTC; d_gene: .; j_gene: TRBJ2-1; abundance: .; v_gene: TRBV4-2
CDR3aa: CASSQEGGGMPEAFF; CDR3nt: TGCGCCAGCAGCCAAGAAGGTGGAGGGATGCCTGAAGCTTTCTTT; d_gene: .; j_gene: TRBJ1-1; abundance: once; v_gene: TRBV4-1
CDR3aa: CASSSQEGNTIYF; CDR3nt: TGTGCCAGCAGTAGCCAGGAAGGAAACACCATATATTTT; d_gene: .; j_gene: TRBJ1-3; abundance: .; v_gene: TRBV6-1
CDR3aa: CASSDRQGGNTEAFF; CDR3nt: TGTGCCAGTAGTGACCGACAGGGAGGGAACACTGAAGCTTTCTTT; d_gene: TRBD1; j_gene: TRBJ1-1; abundance: .; v_gene: TRBV19
CDR3aa: CASSQAGGTTGELFF; CDR3nt: TGTGCCAGCAGCCAAGCCGGGGGTACCACCGGGGAGCTGTTTTTT; d_gene: .; j_gene: TRBJ2-2; abundance: .; v_gene: TRBV9
CDR3aa: CASSRDRLTGELFF; CDR3nt: TGCGCCAGCAGCCGGGACAGGCTAACCGGGGAGCTGTTTTTT; d_gene: TRBD1; j_gene: TRBJ2-2; abundance: .; v_gene: TRBV5-1
CDR3aa: CAISESPGMNTEAFF; CDR3nt: TGTGCCATCAGTGAGTCCCCAGGGATGAACACTGAAGCTTTCTTT; d_gene: .; j_gene: TRBJ1-1; abundance: .; v_gene: TRBV10-3
CDR3aa: CASRNRANQPQHF; CDR3nt: TGTGCCAGCAGGAACAGGGCCAATCAGCCCCAGCATTTT; d_gene: .; j_gene: TRBJ1-5; abundance: .; v_gene: TRBV2
CDR3aa: CASKVTSSSYEQYF; CDR3nt: TGTGCCAGTAAAGTCACGAGTAGCTCCTACGAGCAGTACTTC; d_gene: .; j_gene: TRBJ2-7; abundance: .; v_gene: TRBV19
CDR3aa: CASSLRQGAYNEQFF; CDR3nt: TGTGCCAGCAGCTTAAGGCAGGGGGCTTACAATGAGCAGTTCTTC; d_gene: TRBD1; j_gene: TRBJ2-1; abundance: .; v_gene: TRBV7-9
CDR3aa: CASRSPQWRDSTTDTQYF; CDR3nt: TGTGCCAGCAGGTCCCCCCAATGGCGGGACAGTACCACAGATACGCAGTATTTT; d_gene: .; j_gene: TRBJ2-3; abundance: .; v_gene: TRBV28
CDR3aa: CASSLGGSQETQYF; CDR3nt: TGCGCCAGCAGCCTGGGAGGGAGCCAAGAGACCCAGTACTTC; d_gene: TRBD2; j_gene: TRBJ2-5; abundance: .; v_gene: TRBV5-1
CDR3aa: CSVGSGQAEGEAFF; CDR3nt: TGCAGCGTTGGGTCCGGACAGGCCGAAGGTGAAGCTTTCTTT; d_gene: TRBD1; j_gene: TRBJ1-1; abundance: .; v_gene: TRBV29-1
CDR3aa: CSVGTGDVAGELFF; CDR3nt: TGCAGCGTTGGGACAGGCGACGTGGCCGGGGAGCTGTTTTTT; d_gene: TRBD1; j_gene: TRBJ2-2; abundance: .; v_gene: TRBV29-1
CDR3aa: CASSNGQRGETQYF; CDR3nt: TGTGCCAGCAGCAACGGTCAGCGGGGCGAGACCCAGTACTTC; d_gene: TRBD2; j_gene: TRBJ2-5; abundance: .; v_gene: TRBV6-5
CDR3aa: CASRSTSTDTQYF; CDR3nt: TGTGCCAGCAGGTCTACTAGCACAGATACGCAGTATTTT; d_gene: .; j_gene: TRBJ2-3; abundance: .; v_gene: TRBV27
CDR3aa: CASRGLYQSYEQYF; CDR3nt: TGCGCCAGCAGGGGACTATACCAAAGCTACGAGCAGTACTTC; d_gene: TRBD2; j_gene: TRBJ2-7; abundance: .; v_gene: TRBV5-1
CDR3aa: CASGSPSGDNEQFF; CDR3nt: TGTGCCAGCGGATCGCCGAGCGGAGACAATGAGCAGTTCTTC; d_gene: .; j_gene: TRBJ2-1; abundance: .; v_gene: TRBV27
CDR3aa: CASTVAGSTLF; CDR3nt: TGTGCCAGCACAGTAGCGGGATCTACCCTTTTC; d_gene: TRBD2; j_gene: TRBJ2-7; abundance: .; v_gene: TRBV6-1
CDR3aa: CSVEASGIQETQYF; CDR3nt: TGCAGCGTTGAGGCTAGCGGGATTCAAGAGACCCAGTACTTC; d_gene: TRBD2; j_gene: TRBJ2-5; abundance: .; v_gene: TRBV29-1
CDR3aa: CATSRDRGSGNTIYF; CDR3nt: TGTGCCACCAGCAGAGATCGAGGGTCGGGAAACACCATATATTTT; d_gene: .; j_gene: TRBJ1-3; abundance: .; v_gene: TRBV15
CDR3aa: CASSLDQGNTEAFF; CDR3nt: TGCGCCAGCAGCTTGGATCAGGGGAACACTGAAGCTTTCTTT; d_gene: .; j_gene: TRBJ1-1; abundance: once; v_gene: TRBV5-1
CDR3aa: CASSPDSTEAFF; CDR3nt: TGTGCCAGCAGTCCGGACAGTACTGAAGCTTTCTTT; d_gene: .; j_gene: TRBJ1-1; abundance: .; v_gene: TRBV27
CDR3aa: CATSTNRGRTGANVLTF; CDR3nt: TGTGCCACCAGCACTAACAGGGGGCGCACTGGGGCCAACGTCCTGACTTTC; d_gene: TRBD1; j_gene: TRBJ2-6; abundance: once; v_gene: TRBV15
CDR3aa: CASSLAAGAMNTEAFF; CDR3nt: TGTGCCAGCAGCTTGGCGGCAGGCGCCATGAACACTGAAGCTTTCTTT; d_gene: .; j_gene: TRBJ1-1; abundance: .; v_gene: TRBV5-6
CDR3aa: CASSQGSRFDEKLFF; CDR3nt: TGCGCCAGCAGCCAAGGTTCCCGGTTTGATGAAAAACTGTTTTTT; d_gene: .; j_gene: TRBJ1-4; abundance: .; v_gene: TRBV4-1
CDR3aa: CAISDGPQGTYEQYF; CDR3nt: TGTGCCATCAGTGACGGTCCTCAGGGAACCTACGAGCAGTACTTC; d_gene: .; j_gene: TRBJ2-7; abundance: .; v_gene: TRBV10-3
CDR3aa: CASSQEVGTTGELFF; CDR3nt: TGCGCCAGCAGCCAAGAGGTCGGTACCACCGGGGAGCTGTTTTTT; d_gene: .; j_gene: TRBJ2-2; abundance: .; v_gene: TRBV4-1
CDR3aa: CASSIDDRTEDNSPLHF; CDR3nt: TGTGCCAGTAGTATAGATGACCGGACGGAGGATAATTCACCCCTCCACTTT; d_gene: .; j_gene: TRBJ1-6; abundance: few; v_gene: TRBV19
CDR3aa: CASSDGGIQETQYF; CDR3nt: TGTGCCAGCAGCGATGGCGGGATTCAAGAGACCCAGTACTTC; d_gene: .; j_gene: TRBJ2-5; abundance: .; v_gene: TRBV5-8
CDR3aa: CASSLYWGPGEKLFF; CDR3nt: TGTGCCAGCAGTTTATACTGGGGGCCTGGAGAAAAACTGTTTTTT; d_gene: .; j_gene: TRBJ1-4; abundance: .; v_gene: TRBV27
CDR3aa: CASSGGGVNQPQHF; CDR3nt: TGCGCCAGCAGCGGTGGCGGGGTCAATCAGCCCCAGCATTTT; d_gene: .; j_gene: TRBJ1-5; abundance: .; v_gene: TRBV4-1
CDR3aa: CASSEPATDTQYF; CDR3nt: TGTGCCAGCAGTGAACCTGCGACAGATACGCAGTATTTT; d_gene: .; j_gene: TRBJ2-3; abundance: .; v_gene: TRBV25-1
CDR3aa: CAISESFGGNQPQHF; CDR3nt: TGTGCCATCAGTGAGTCGTTTGGGGGGAATCAGCCCCAGCATTTT; d_gene: .; j_gene: TRBJ1-5; abundance: .; v_gene: TRBV10-3